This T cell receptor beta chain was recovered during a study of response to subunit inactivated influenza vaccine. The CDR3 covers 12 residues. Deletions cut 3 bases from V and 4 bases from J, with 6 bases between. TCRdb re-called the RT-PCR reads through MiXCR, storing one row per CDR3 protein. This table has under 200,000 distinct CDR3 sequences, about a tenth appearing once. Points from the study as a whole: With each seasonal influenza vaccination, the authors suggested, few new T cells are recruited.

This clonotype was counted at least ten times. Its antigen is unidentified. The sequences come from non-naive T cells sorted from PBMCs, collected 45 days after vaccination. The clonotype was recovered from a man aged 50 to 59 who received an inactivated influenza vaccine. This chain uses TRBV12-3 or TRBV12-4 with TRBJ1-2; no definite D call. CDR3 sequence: CASSFGGYGYTF. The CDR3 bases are TGTGCCAGCAGTTTTGGTGGCTATGGCTACACCTTC.